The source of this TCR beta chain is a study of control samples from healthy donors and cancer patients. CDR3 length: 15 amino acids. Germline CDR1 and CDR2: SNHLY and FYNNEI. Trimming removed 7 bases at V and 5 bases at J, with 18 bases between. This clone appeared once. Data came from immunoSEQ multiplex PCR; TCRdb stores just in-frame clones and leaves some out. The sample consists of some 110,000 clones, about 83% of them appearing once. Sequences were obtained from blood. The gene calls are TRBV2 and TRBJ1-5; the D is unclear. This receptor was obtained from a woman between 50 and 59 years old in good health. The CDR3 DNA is TGTGCCAGCAAGGCGACCGATACTCTCGATCAGCCCCAGCATTTT. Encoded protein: CASKATDTLDQPQHF. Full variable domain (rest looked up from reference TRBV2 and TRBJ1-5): EPEVTQTPSHQVTQMGQEVILRCVPISNHLYFYWYRQILGQKVEFLVSFYNNEISEKSEIFDDQFSVERPDGSNFTLKIRSTKLEDSAMYFCASKATDTLDQPQHFGDGTRLSIL.